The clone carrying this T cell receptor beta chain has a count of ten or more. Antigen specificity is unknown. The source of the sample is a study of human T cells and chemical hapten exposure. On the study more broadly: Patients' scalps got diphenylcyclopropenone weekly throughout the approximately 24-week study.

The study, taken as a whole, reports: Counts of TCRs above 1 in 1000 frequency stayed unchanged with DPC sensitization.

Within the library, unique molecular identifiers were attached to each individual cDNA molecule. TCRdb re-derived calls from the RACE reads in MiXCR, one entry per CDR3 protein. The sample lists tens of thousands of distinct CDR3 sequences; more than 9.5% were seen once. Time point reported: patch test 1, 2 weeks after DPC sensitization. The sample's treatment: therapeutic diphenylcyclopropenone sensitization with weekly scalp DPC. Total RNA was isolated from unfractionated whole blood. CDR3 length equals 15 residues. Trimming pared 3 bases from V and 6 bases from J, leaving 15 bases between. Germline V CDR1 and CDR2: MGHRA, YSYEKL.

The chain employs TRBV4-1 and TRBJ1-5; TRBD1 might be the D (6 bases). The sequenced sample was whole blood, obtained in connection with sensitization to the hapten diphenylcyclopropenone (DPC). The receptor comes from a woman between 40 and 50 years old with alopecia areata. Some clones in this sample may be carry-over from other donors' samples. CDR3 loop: CASSQATGLGQPQHF. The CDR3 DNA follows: TGCGCCAGCAGCCAGGCTACAGGGCTGGGTCAGCCCCAGCATTTT.